This entry features one T cell receptor (beta chain) sequence. This clonotype was seen a handful of times. The clone's antigen remains unknown. Base qualities are missing; no much larger clone stands one base away. PBMCs were isolated by Ficoll-Paque density gradient centrifugation. Data came from an Illumina NovaSeq 6000. TCRalpha and TCRbeta cDNA libraries were built by 5'RACE with constant-segment primers, adding sample barcodes and unique molecular identifiers. Trizol reagent was used to extract RNA from every sample. Library amplification was performed in two PCR steps, and a second sample barcode and Illumina TruSeq adapters were introduced in the second step. Sequencing of the libraries was done on an Illumina NovaSeq, producing 2 x 150 bp paired-end reads. Per the authors' processing: With migec v1.2.7, reads were demultiplexed and then collapsed into UMI-guided consensus sequences. Using mixcr v2.1.11, the UMI consensuses were aligned to TRA and TRB V and J templates and assembled into clonotypes. A clonotype was counted as expanded or contracted only when both edgeR and NoisET called the clonotype significant, with the noise models trained on biological replicates. edgeR calls used a false discovery rate-adjusted p below 0.01 and a log2 fold-change threshold of 1. PCA with hierarchical clustering of max-normalized trajectories of the 1000 most abundant clonotypes was used as exploratory dynamics analysis. The CD4 or CD8 phenotype of responding clones was assigned using the separately sequenced CD4+ and CD8+ repertoires. The public sequencing data were trimmed at Q25 with fastp and processed into clonotypes with MiXCR by TCRdb, which kept only in-frame beta chains. Each CDR3 protein gets just one entry, which takes the most common genes and DNA from the rows behind it. These V and J calls originate from TCRdb's pipeline instead of the authors' own analysis. This sample lists about 430,000 distinct CDR3 sequences; 24% were detected once. The top ten constitute around 8.7% of the sample.

The source of the sample is a study of T-cell memory formation after mild COVID-19 (dated by TCRdb to about 2021). For the wider study: TCR sequence clusters from the two donors were found to be largely donor specific. T-cell clones expanding and contracting after mild COVID-19 in two donors were tracked by longitudinal TCRalpha and TCRbeta repertoire sequencing. The cohort comprised two young, previously healthy adult volunteers, one female and one male.

The CDR3 covers 11 residues, taking in both the cysteine and the phenylalanine. The sequence is cut down to CDR3 DNA, 33 bases in frame from base 1. The germline V and J ends show losses of 3 bases and 7 bases respectively, and no gene match explains 2 bases of the junction. Based on the germline V gene (reference sequence), the CDR1 and CDR2 sequences are DFQATT and SNEGSKA. The investigation overall reported the following: SARS-CoV-2 specificity of the second-wave clones peaking on day 37 was not confirmed. Contracting CD4+ clones turned up mainly in the CM and EM memory subsets, whereas EMRA was where CD8+ clones were enriched. Only a couple of mild cases were covered in the study, and larger cohorts including severe cases with pre-infection samples were considered necessary. Clones contracting from day 15 to 85 had balanced CD4/CD8 phenotypes, while a second wave expanding from day 15 to 37 was biased towards CD4+. The detection of some responding clones in pre-infection memory suggests that pre-existing cross-reactive memory T cells joined the SARS-CoV-2 response.

This sequence was found in an adult woman who had mild COVID-19 (a few samples of this study predate the infection). The sample titles of this study are shuffled in the database, so cell type and time point are left out; the donor was told from shared clones. The material sequenced was PBMCs or a T cell subset sorted from them (not recorded which). Rearrangement joined TRBV20-1 to TRBJ1-2; 7 junctional bases match TRBD1. The CDR3 protein is CSASKGAGYTF. The DNA reads TGCAGTGCTAGTAAGGGGGCTGGCTACACCTTC.